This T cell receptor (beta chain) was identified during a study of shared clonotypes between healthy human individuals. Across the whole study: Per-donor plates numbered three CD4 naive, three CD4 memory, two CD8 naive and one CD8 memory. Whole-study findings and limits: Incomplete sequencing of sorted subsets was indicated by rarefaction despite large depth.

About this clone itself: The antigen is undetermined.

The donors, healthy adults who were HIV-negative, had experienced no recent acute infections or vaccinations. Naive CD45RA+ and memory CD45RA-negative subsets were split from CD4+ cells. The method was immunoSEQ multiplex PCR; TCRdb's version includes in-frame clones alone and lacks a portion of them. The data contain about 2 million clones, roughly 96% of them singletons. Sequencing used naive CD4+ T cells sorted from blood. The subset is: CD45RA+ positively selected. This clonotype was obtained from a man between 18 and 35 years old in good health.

The CDR3 DNA is TGCGCCAGCAGCCCGGGGACGATAAGCTCCTACGAGCAGTACTTC. It encodes CASSPGTISSYEQYF. The V gene is TRBV5-1, the J gene TRBJ2-7; either TRBD1 or TRBD2 may fit D (5 bases each). Germline loops: CDR1 SGHRS, CDR2 YFSETQ. The CDR3 covers 15 residues. V lost 4 bases to trimming and J lost 0 bases, with 14 bases between them.